These 3 T cell receptor beta chains share one sample of origin, sequenced in a study of PD-1 blockade in classical Hodgkin lymphoma. Using immunoSEQ multiplex PCR, the repertoire was profiled, and TCRdb retains in-frame clones only, with some absent. The sample records approximately 13,000 clones, 81% being singletons. Relapse after autologous stem cell transplantation occurred in every patient, and brentuximab vedotin exposure varied. This sample comprised peripheral blood mononuclear cells (PBMCs), obtained at baseline. Source of these receptors: a human donor with classical Hodgkin lymphoma.

The chain combines TRBV30 with TRBJ1-2, with D possibly matching TRBD1 (6 bases). Germline loops: CDR1 GTSNPN, CDR2 SVGIG (reference sequence). The CDR3 has 13 amino acids. V lost 5 bases, J lost 7 bases, and 17 bases lay in between. In nucleotides, the CDR3 is TGTGCCTGGTCAGGGAGGGCAGGGGCTGGCTACACCTTC. This sequence encodes CAWSGRAGAGYTF.

The V gene is TRBV20-1, the J gene TRBJ2-7; D ambiguous. CDR1 is DFQATT and CDR2 is SNEGSKA in the germline V gene (reference sequence). The CDR3 consists of 11 residues. The V and J ends lost 0 bases and 11 bases respectively, with 11 bases between them. CDR3 amino acids: CSARDSLTEYF. The CDR3 nucleotides are TGCAGTGCTAGAGATAGCTTGACTGAGTACTTC.

V is TRBV10-3 and J is TRBJ1-3; D ambiguous. CDR3 size: 13 residues. Germline CDR1 ENHRY, CDR2 SYGVKD. V was shortened by 10 bases and J by 4 bases, with 14 bases between the two germline ends. In DNA form, the CDR3 reads TGTGCCACTCGGACCGATAGAGGAAACACCATATATTTT. Encoded protein: CATRTDRGNTIYF.